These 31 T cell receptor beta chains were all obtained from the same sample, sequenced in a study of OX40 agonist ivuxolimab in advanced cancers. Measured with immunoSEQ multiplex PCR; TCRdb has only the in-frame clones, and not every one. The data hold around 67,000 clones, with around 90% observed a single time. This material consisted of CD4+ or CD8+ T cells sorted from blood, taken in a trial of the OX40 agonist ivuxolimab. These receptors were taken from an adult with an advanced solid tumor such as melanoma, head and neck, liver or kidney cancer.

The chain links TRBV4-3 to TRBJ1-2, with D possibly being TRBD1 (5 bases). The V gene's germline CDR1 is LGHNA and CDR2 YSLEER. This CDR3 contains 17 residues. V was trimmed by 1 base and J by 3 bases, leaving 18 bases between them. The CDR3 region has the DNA TGCGCCAGCAGCCAAGGGTTGGGCAGGGTGGATGACTATGGCTACACCTTC. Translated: CASSQGLGRVDDYGYTF.

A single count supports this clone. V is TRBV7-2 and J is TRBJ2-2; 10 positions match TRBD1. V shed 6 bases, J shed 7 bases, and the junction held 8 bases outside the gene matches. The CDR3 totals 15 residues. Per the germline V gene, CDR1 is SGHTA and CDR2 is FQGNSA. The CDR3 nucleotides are TGTGCCAGCAGACCACAGACAGGGGGCCACGGGGAGCTGTTTTTT. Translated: CASRPQTGGHGELFF. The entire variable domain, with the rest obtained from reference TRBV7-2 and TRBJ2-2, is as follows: GAGVSQSPSNKVTEKGKDVELRCDPISGHTALYWYRQSLGQGLEFLIYFQGNSAPDKSGLPSDRFSAERTGGSVSTLTIQRTQQEDSAVYLCASRPQTGGHGELFFGEGSRLTVL.

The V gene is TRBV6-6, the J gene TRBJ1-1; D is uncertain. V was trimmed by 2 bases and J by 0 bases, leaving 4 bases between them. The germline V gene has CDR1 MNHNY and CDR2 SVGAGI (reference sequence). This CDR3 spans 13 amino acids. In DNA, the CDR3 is TGTGCCAGCAGTTACGCAGTGAACACTGAAGCTTTCTTT. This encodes CASSYAVNTEAFF.

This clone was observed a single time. This CDR3 is CASSLGGRSETQYF. The CDR3, as DNA: TGCGCCAGCAGCTTGGGCGGGAGATCGGAGACCCAGTACTTC. The gene calls are TRBV5-1 and TRBJ2-5; 7 bases are shared with TRBD2. The trim removed 0 bases at V and 5 bases at J, leaving 4 bases unmatched. This CDR3 is built from 14 residues. Per germline, CDR1 SGHRS and CDR2 YFSETQ.

The CDR3 DNA is TGTGCCAGCAGCCTGGGACAGGGGGATAGGCAGCCCCAGCATTTT. This translates into CASSLGQGDRQPQHF. This chain joins TRBV7-2 and TRBJ1-5, with 11 bases that match TRBD1. This CDR3 is built from 15 residues. Germline CDR1 and CDR2: SGHTA and FQGNSA. Trimming removed 5 bases from V and 7 bases from J; junction bases left unmatched: 7.

The CDR3 bases are TGTGCCATCAGTGAAGGGGATCAGCCCCAGCATTTT. The encoded protein is CAISEGDQPQHF. This chain uses TRBV10-3 with TRBJ1-5; maybe TRBD1 (5 bases). V was trimmed by 3 bases and J by 5 bases, leaving 5 bases between them. The germline V gene has CDR1 ENHRY and CDR2 SYGVKD. This CDR3 contains 12 residues.

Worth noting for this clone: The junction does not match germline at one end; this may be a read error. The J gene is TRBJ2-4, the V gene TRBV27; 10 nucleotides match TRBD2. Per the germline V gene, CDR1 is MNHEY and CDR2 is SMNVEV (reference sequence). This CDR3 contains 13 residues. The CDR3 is CASSGSGLAAFVF. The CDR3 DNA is TGTGCCAGCAGTGGGTCTGGACTAGCGGCCTTTGTCTTC.

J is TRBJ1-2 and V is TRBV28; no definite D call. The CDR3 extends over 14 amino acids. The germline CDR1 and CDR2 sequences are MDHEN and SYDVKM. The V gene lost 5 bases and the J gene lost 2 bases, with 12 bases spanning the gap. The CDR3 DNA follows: TGTGCCAGCAGTCCCTCGTGGGTCAACTATGGCTACACCTTC. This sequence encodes CASSPSWVNYGYTF.

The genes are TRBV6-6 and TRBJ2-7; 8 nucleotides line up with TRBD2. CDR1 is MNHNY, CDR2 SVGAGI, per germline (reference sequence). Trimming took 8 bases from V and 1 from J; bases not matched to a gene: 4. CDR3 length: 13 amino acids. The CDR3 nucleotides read TGTGCCAGCTTGCTAGCGGGTTCCTACGAGCAGTACTTC. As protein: CASLLAGSYEQYF.

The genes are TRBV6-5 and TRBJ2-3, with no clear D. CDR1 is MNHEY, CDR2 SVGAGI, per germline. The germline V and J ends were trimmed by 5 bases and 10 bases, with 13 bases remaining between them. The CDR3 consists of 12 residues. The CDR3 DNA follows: TGTGCCAGCAGTCCCGACCCGGCGTCGCAGTATTTT. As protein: CASSPDPASQYF.

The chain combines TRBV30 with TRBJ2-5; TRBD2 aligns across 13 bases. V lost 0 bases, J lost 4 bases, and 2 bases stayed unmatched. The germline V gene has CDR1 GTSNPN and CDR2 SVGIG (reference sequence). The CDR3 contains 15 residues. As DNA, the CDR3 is TGTGCCTGGAGTGTCACTAGCGGGGGGGGAGAGACCCAGTACTTC. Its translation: CAWSVTSGGGETQYF.

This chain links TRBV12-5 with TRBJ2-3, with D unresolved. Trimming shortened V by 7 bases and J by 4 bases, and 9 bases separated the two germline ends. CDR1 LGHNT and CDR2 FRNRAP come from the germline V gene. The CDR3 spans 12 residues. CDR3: CASEGSADTQYF. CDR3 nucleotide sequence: TGTGCTAGTGAGGGATCGGCAGATACGCAGTATTTT.

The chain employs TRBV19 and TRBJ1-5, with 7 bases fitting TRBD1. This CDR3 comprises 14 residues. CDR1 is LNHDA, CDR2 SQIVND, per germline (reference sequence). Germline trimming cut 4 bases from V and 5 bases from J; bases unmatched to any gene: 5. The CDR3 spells CASSTTGEYQPQHF. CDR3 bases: TGTGCCAGTAGTACCACAGGGGAATATCAGCCCCAGCATTTT.

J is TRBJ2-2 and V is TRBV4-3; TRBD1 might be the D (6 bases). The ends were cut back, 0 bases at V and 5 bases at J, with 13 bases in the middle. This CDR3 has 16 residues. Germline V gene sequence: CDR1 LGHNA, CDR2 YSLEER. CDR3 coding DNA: TGCGCCAGCAGCCAAGAACTGGGGGCGGGTACCGGGGAGCTGTTTTTT. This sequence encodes CASSQELGAGTGELFF.

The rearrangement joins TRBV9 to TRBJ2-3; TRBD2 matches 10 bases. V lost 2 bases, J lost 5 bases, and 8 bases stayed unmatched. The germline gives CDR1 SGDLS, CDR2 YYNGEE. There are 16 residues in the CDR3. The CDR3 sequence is CASSVRASGGIDTQYF. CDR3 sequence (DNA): TGTGCCAGCAGCGTCAGGGCTAGCGGGGGCATAGATACGCAGTATTTT.

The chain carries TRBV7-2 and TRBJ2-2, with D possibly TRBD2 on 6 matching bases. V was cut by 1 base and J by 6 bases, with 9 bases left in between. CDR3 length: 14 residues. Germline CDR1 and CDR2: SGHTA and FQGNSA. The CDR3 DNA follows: TGTGCCAGCAGCTTAGGACTAGTCCCCGGGGAGCTGTTTTTT. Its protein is CASSLGLVPGELFF.

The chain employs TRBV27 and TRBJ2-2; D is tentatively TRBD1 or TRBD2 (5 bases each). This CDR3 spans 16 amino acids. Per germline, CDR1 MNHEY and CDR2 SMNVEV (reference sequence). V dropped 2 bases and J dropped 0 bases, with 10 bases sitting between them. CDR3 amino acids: CASSLEGPSNTGELFF. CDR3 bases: TGTGCCAGCAGTTTAGAGGGGCCGTCGAACACCGGGGAGCTGTTTTTT.

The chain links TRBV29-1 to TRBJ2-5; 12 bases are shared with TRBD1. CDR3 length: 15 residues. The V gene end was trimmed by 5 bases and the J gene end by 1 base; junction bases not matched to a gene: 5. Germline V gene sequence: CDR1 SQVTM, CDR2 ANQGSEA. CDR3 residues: CSVIPGQGAQETQYF. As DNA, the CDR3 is TGCAGCGTTATTCCGGGACAGGGGGCCCAAGAGACCCAGTACTTC.

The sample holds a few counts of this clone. In DNA form, the CDR3 reads TGCAGCGTTGATGGTGGCAGCCAAACCTACGAGCAGTACTTC. The encoded protein is CSVDGGSQTYEQYF. The chain is built from TRBV29-1 and TRBJ2-7; the D is unclear. Germline CDR1 reads SQVTM; CDR2 reads ANQGSEA. There are 14 residues in the CDR3. Deletions cut 3 bases from V and 2 bases from J, with 14 bases between.

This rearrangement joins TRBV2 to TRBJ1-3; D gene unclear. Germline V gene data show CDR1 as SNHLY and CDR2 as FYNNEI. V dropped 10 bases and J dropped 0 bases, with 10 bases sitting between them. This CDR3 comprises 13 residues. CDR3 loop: CATKRGSGNTIYF. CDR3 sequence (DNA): TGTGCCACCAAACGGGGCTCTGGAAACACCATATATTTT.

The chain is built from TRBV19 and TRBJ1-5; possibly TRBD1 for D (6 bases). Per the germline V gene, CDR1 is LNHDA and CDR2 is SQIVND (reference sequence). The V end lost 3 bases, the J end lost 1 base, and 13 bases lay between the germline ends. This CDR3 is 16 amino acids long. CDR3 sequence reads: CASSMSLDRSNQPQHF. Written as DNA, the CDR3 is TGTGCCAGTAGTATGTCCCTCGACAGGAGCAATCAGCCCCAGCATTTT.

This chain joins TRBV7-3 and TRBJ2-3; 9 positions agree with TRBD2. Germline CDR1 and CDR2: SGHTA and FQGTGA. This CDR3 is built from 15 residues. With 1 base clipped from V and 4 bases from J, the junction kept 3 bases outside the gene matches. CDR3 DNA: TGTGCCAGCAGCTTAATTAGCGGGGGCCCAGATACGCAGTATTTT. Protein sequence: CASSLISGGPDTQYF.

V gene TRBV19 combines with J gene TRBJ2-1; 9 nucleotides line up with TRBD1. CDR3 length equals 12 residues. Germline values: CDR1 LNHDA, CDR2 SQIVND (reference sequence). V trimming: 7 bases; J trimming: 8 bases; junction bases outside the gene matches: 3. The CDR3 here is CASTDRGDEQFF. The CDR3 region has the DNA TGTGCCAGTACCGACAGGGGGGATGAGCAGTTCTTC.

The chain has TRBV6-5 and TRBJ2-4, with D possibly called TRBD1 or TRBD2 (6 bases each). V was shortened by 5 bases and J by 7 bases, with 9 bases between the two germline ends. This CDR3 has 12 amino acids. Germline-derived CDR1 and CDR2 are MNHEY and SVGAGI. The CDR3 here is CASSTGRNIQYF. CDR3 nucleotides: TGTGCCAGCAGTACAGGGAGGAACATTCAGTACTTC.

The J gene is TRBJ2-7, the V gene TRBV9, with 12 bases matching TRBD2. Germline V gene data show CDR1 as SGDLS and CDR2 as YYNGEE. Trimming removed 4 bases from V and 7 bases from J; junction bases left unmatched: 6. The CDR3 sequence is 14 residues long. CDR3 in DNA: TGTGCCAGCAGCCCTGGACTAGCGGGGAGGGAGCAGTACTTC. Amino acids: CASSPGLAGREQYF.

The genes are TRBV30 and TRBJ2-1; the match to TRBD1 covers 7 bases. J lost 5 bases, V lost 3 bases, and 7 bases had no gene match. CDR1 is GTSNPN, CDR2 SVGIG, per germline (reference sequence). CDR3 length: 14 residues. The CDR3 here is CAWRDRYRDNEQFF. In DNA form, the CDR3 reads TGTGCCTGGAGGGACAGGTACCGGGACAATGAGCAGTTCTTC.

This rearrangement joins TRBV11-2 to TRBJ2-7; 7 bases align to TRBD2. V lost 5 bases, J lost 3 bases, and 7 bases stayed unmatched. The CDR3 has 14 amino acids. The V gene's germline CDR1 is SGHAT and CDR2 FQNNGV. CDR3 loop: CASSPRSGVYEQYF. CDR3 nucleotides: TGTGCCAGCAGCCCTAGAAGCGGGGTCTACGAGCAGTACTTC.

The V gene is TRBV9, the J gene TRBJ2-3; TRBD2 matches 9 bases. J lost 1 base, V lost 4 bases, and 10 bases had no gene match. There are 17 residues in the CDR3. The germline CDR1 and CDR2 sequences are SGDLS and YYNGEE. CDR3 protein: CASSPGVAGGGTDTQYF. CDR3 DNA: TGTGCCAGCAGCCCCGGGGTGGCGGGAGGGGGCACAGATACGCAGTATTTT.

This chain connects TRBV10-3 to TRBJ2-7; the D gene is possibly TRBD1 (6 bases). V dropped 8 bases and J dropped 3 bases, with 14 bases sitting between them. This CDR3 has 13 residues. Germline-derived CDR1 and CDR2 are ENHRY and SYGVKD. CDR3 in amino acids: CAILRDTYYEQYF. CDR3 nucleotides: TGTGCCATCCTGAGGGACACTTACTACGAGCAGTACTTC.

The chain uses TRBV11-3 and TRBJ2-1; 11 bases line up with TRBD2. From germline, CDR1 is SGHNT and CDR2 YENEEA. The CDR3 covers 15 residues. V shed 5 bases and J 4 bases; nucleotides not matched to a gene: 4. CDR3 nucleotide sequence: TGTGCCAGCAGCCCCCGGACTAGCGGGTACAATGAGCAGTTCTTC. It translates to CASSPRTSGYNEQFF.

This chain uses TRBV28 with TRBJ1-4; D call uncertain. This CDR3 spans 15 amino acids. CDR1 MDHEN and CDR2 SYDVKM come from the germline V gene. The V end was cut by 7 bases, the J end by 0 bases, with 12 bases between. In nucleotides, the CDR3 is TGTGCCAGCACTCGACGAGGGCCAACTAATGAAAAACTGTTTTTT. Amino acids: CASTRRGPTNEKLFF.